This T cell receptor (beta chain) was recorded in a study of vaccination and CD4 T cells after COVID-19. Cultured CD4+ T-cell DNA underwent Oncomine TCR Beta short-read sequencing. Genomic DNA from cultured CD4+ T cells was extracted. One entry per CDR3 protein results from TCRdb running MiXCR on the PCR reads. The table shows roughly 11,000 distinct CDR3 sequences, with about 42% occurring only once. For this clonotype: Its antigen is not known.

Treatment in this sample: approximately 9-day PBMC culture with coronavirus spike peptide pools or control peptides (ViraFEST assay). V was pared by 1 base and J by 11 bases, with 15 bases between. This CDR3 has 15 amino acids. The germline V gene has CDR1 SGHAT and CDR2 FQNNGV. The sequence came from a human donor who had recovered from COVID-19. Sequencing was done on a sample of CD4+ T cells from blood, cultured in vitro. The rearrangement links TRBV11-2 to TRBJ1-6; D gene ambiguous. The DNA of the CDR3 is TGTGCCAGCAGCTTAGGATTTCGGGCGAGGACACCCCTCCACTTT. Its protein product is CASSLGFRARTPLHF.